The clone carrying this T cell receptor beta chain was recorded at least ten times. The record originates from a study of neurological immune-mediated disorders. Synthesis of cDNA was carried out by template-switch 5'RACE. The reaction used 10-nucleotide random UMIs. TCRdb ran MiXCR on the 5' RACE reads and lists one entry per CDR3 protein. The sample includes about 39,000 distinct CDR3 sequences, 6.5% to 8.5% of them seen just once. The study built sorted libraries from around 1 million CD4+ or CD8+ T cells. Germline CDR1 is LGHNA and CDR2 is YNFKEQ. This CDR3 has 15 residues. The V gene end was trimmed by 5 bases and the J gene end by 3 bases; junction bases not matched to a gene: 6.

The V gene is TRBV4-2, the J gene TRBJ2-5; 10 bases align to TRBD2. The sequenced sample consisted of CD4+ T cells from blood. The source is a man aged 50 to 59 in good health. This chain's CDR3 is CASSIRLAGEETQYF. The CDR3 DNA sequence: TGTGCCAGCAGCATTCGGCTAGCGGGAGAAGAGACCCAGTACTTC.